The entry below describes one T cell receptor (beta chain). Time point of the sample: pre-treatment sample, taken before nivolumab and TIL therapy. Sequencing used immunoSEQ v3. Survey-level samples got about 2 million read pairs; deep-level samples got about 5-6 million. Sequencing was performed with immunoSEQ multiplex PCR; in TCRdb, only in-frame clones are kept and a portion is missing. The sample includes 50,000 to 65,000 clones, approximately 69% seen only once; the top ten take approximately 7%. The germline gives CDR1 SGHRS, CDR2 YFSETQ. There are 16 residues in the CDR3. The V gene end was trimmed by 0 bases and the J gene end by 1 base; junction bases not matched to a gene: 0. This entry is derived from a study of TIL therapy for anti-PD-1-resistant metastatic lung cancer.

This chain uses TRBV5-1 with TRBJ2-2, with 10 nucleotides matching TRBD2. The input for sequencing was blood, taken at baseline. This receptor was taken from a person aged 25 to 80 with non-small cell lung cancer. The CDR3 DNA is TGCGCCAGCAGCTTGGGGACTAGCGGGAACACCGGGGAGCTGTTTTTT. Protein product: CASSLGTSGNTGELFF.